This is a list of T cell receptor beta chains from one sample in a study of cytomegalovirus exposure and HLA in healthy donors. Only in-frame clones appear in the TCRdb table, and some are missing; sequencing was by immunoSEQ multiplex PCR. The sample records around 200,000 clones, roughly four fifths being singletons. The specimen sequenced was PBMCs. The receptors were gathered from a woman aged 18-30 years in good health and CMV-seronegative. CDR3s leave out the opening cysteine and the closing phenylalanine or tryptophan. A D gene is named only where the DNA matches it firmly.

>TRBJ2-7|TRBV5-4|TRBD2
ASSLERGAYEQY
>TRBJ2-2|TRBV29-1|TRBD2
SVGGGGSPGELF
>TRBJ1-2|TRBV2|TRBD1
ASSAQGTVYGYT
>TRBJ1-1|TRBV6-6|TRBD1
ASRAQGKTEAF
>TRBJ2-1|TRBV19|TRBD2
ASSTSGNEQF
>TRBJ1-2|TRBV2|NA
ASRGQGFLNYGYT
>TRBJ1-1|TRBV9|NA
ASSVAGNTEAF
>TRBJ2-1|TRBV27|TRBD2
ASSPGAGGDYNEQF
>TRBJ2-3|TRBV7-6|TRBD1
ATDRGLLTDTQY
>TRBJ2-7|TRBV27|NA
ASSNYGTGGDEQY
>TRBJ2-7|TRBV30|TRBD1
AWSLGTGDSEQY
>TRBJ1-2|TRBV5-6|NA
ASSLDRNYGYT
>TRBJ1-2|TRBV27|NA
ASRTGLWGYT
>TRBJ1-1|TRBV21-1|NA
ASSYPGQGSATEAF
>TRBJ1-1|TRBV6-5|NA
ASSYDNLSTEAF
>TRBJ2-6|TRBV6-1|NA
ASRAGGSGANVLT
>TRBJ2-1|TRBV29-1|TRBD2
SVSFSGRSRGEQF
>TRBJ2-7|TRBV6-5|TRBD2
ASSYSAGVGYEQY
>TRBJ1-2|TRBV25-1|NA
ASLEQAMDGYT
>TRBJ2-2|TRBV19|NA
ASRIRSSDSTGELF
>TRBJ2-5|TRBV7-8|NA
ASSRGTPPKQY
>TRBJ2-1|TRBV7-6|TRBD2
ASSFQSGGTYNEQF
>TRBJ1-4|TRBV9|NA
ASSVGGTTSQEKLF
>TRBJ1-4|TRBV23-1|TRBD1
ASSHLRDRDEKLF
>TRBJ2-7|TRBV25-1|TRBD1
ASRGTAPSYEQY
>TRBJ1-5|TRBV6-5|NA
ASRLGRLGTQH
>TRBJ2-1|TRBV15|NA
ATSGGTGRYNEQF
>TRBJ1-4|TRBV6-5|TRBD1
ASSYRDRVEKLF
>TRBJ2-3|TRBV2|TRBD2
ASKGLAADTQY
>TRBJ1-4|TRBV30|TRBD1
AWFRDRTPATNEKLF
>TRBJ2-7|TRBV7-2|NA
ASSGKPYEQY
>TRBJ1-1|TRBV9|NA
ASSVGVGGMNTEAF
>TRBJ1-2|TRBV5-1|TRBD1
ASSLGQGGFNT
>TRBJ2-3|TRBV25-1|NA
ASRGVGDTQY
>TRBJ2-7|TRBV2|NA
ASRSQGSGEQY
>TRBJ2-7|TRBV28|TRBD1
ASSLSRQGIYYEQY
>TRBJ2-3|TRBV7-9|TRBD1
ASSTGTGGPDTQY
>TRBJ2-2|TRBV6-5|NA
ASRITGEGTGELF
>TRBJ2-7|TRBV27|NA
ASSFGGSYEQY
>TRBJ2-5|TRBV9|NA
ASSPGGGGVGETQY
>TRBJ2-1|TRBV18|NA
ASSPPVVHNEQF
>TRBJ2-3|TRBV6-1|TRBD2
ASSDTSGVTDTQY
>TRBJ2-3|TRBV6-5|TRBD2
ASKSGGVTDTQY
>TRBJ2-5|TRBV18|NA
ASSPGQTVGQETQY
>TRBJ2-2|TRBV28|NA
ASIQPGVGELF
>TRBJ2-1|TRBV11-2|NA
ASSSNNEQF
>TRBJ1-1|TRBV7-3|NA
ASSFIPQFTEAF
>TRBJ2-3|TRBV19|NA
ASSIGVNMDTQY
>TRBJ1-6|TRBV6-1|NA
ASSEDMSYNSPLH
>TRBJ2-1|TRBV6-1|TRBD2
ASSPGTSYNEQF